The sequence of this T cell receptor beta chain was determined in a study of blood T cell repertoires in COVID-19. Across the study: Samples representing acute and convalescent COVID-19 were sourced from the United States, Italy and Spain. From T cells, B-cell-depleted T cells, or PBMCs came the material, which was cDNA or gDNA.

Participants, 18 to 89 years old, spanned around 25 US areas. Participants reported their clinical history, and cohort assignment relied on those reports. Germline V gives CDR1 LGHDT, CDR2 YNNKEL (reference sequence). This CDR3 has 16 residues. The V and J ends lost 3 bases and 1 base, in that order; junction bases with no gene match: 3. Clones were read by immunoSEQ multiplex PCR, and TCRdb kept only the in-frame ones, dropping some. Among roughly 150,000 clones listed, 82% were seen once. The origin of this receptor is a man aged 60-69 years who had recovered from COVID-19. Source material: PBMCs or T cells enriched from blood (not recorded which). The chain uses TRBV3-1 (or the pseudogene TRBV3-2) and TRBJ2-3; 11 bases map to TRBD2. As DNA, the CDR3 is TGTGCCAGCAGCCATCTAGCGGGAGGTGGCACAGATACGCAGTATTTT. Translating gives CASSHLAGGGTDTQYF.